This T cell receptor beta chain was recovered during a study of T cells in Graves' hyperthyroidism and ophthalmopathy. Study-wide findings and caveats: Ophthalmopathy, which appeared later, was predicted by the model a median approximately six months before onset. Blood samples included most of the expanded thyroid clonotypes exceeding 0.001. The authors' 13 V-J model separated ophthalmopathy from stable hyperthyroidism.

What was amplified from RNA transcripts were TCR beta CDR3 regions. A set of HTBI primers served as the primers for a first-round RT-PCR of the TCR CDR3. TCRdb independently ran MiXCR on the multiplex PCR reads; one entry per CDR3 protein. The repertoire has about 640,000 distinct CDR3 sequences, over 40% of them found once; the top ten carry 7% to 7.5%. From germline, CDR1 is SGHTA and CDR2 FQGTGA. The ends were cut back, 5 bases at V and 7 bases at J, with 17 bases in the middle. The CDR3 sequence is 15 residues long. This clonotype was detected only a few times. No antigen is known for it. The source material was peripheral blood or thyroid tissue (not recorded which). This chain links TRBV7-3 with TRBJ1-4, with D perhaps matching TRBD1 (5 bases). The TCR originated in an adult man with Graves' disease, either hyperthyroidism or ophthalmopathy (not recorded which). The DNA for the CDR3 is TGTGCCAGCAGCGTTGGGATGGGGAGGGGTGAAAAACTGTTTTTT. This encodes CASSVGMGRGEKLFF.